This T cell receptor (beta chain) was sequenced during a study of blood T cell repertoires in COVID-19. The wider study: Acute-phase and convalescent COVID-19 samples originated in the United States, Italy and Spain. T cells, B-cell-depleted T cells, or PBMCs provided the cDNA or gDNA that served as material.

This clone was observed a few times. The CDR3 sequence is 11 residues long. With 7 bases clipped from V and 8 bases from J, the junction kept 3 bases outside the gene matches. The assay was immunoSEQ multiplex PCR, and TCRdb's table has in-frame clones only and misses some. The table lists under 85,000 clones, roughly 80% of them singletons. The sequencing sample was made of peripheral blood. V and J are TRBV12-3 or TRBV12-4 and TRBJ2-3; 7 bases agree with TRBD1. The sequence came from a human donor in a cohort sampled during active COVID-19. DNA for the CDR3: TGTGCCAGCACCCCAGGGGGTACGCAGTATTTT. As protein: CASTPGGTQYF.